The rows below give T cell receptor beta chains drawn from one sample of a study of cytomegalovirus exposure and HLA in healthy donors. Sequencing used immunoSEQ multiplex PCR; TCRdb keeps in-frame clones, though not all of them. The profile covers hundreds of thousands of clones, with about 90% appearing a single time and less than 2.5% taken by the ten largest. Sequenced material: PBMCs. The receptors come from a woman younger than 35 in good health and CMV-seronegative. The CDR3 runs from the conserved cysteine through the conserved F or W. A D gene is named only where the DNA matches it firmly. Size tells how often a clone was seen (once, few, many) or the class of an expanded clone, and some rows leave it out.

J gene,clone size,CDR3 length,D gene,V gene,CDR3 DNA,CDR3 protein
TRBJ2-5,-,16,-,TRBV5-4,TGTGCCAGCAGCTTTTCAGCGCGTCGAGCCCAAGAGACCCAGTACTTC,CASSFSARRAQETQYF
TRBJ2-3,-,15,-,TRBV19,TGTGCCAGTAGTGGGAGGACACACAGCACAGATACGCAGTATTTT,CASSGRTHSTDTQYF
TRBJ2-3,-,14,-,TRBV27,TGTGCCAGCAGCTCGACAGGAGGCTTTTATACGCAGTATTTT,CASSSTGGFYTQYF
TRBJ2-7,-,15,TRBD2,TRBV28,TGTGCCAGCAGTCCTAGCGGGGAGAGCTCCTACGAGCAGTACTTC,CASSPSGESSYEQYF
TRBJ1-2,-,14,-,TRBV5-1,TGCGCCAGCAGCTTGGACGGGGAAAACTATGGCTACACCTTC,CASSLDGENYGYTF
TRBJ1-3,-,13,-,TRBV5-1,TGCGCCAGCAGCCGGGACTCTGGAAACACCATATATTTT,CASSRDSGNTIYF
TRBJ1-4,-,14,TRBD1,TRBV9,TGTGCCAGCAGCCCGCGGGACAGGGTTGAAAAACTGTTTTTT,CASSPRDRVEKLFF
TRBJ1-1,-,12,TRBD1,TRBV2,TGTGCCAGCAGCCTAGGGACAGTAGAAGCTTTCTTT,CASSLGTVEAFF
TRBJ1-1,-,15,-,TRBV6-5,TGTGCCAGCAGTCTATTAGAGGGCGGGGGCACTGAAGCTTTCTTT,CASSLLEGGGTEAFF
TRBJ2-7,-,15,-,TRBV27,TGTGCCAGCAGTTTGGCCTCCCCCTACAGGTACGAGCAGTACTTC,CASSLASPYRYEQYF
TRBJ2-1,-,15,TRBD1,TRBV9,TGTGCCAGCAGCAGTACCGCGACAGGGTTCAATGAGCAGTTCTTC,CASSSTATGFNEQFF
TRBJ2-3,-,17,TRBD2,TRBV4-2,TGTGCCAGCAGCCAAGTGACTAGCGGGGGGGCGACAGATACGCAGTATTTT,CASSQVTSGGATDTQYF
TRBJ2-6,-,14,-,TRBV5-1,TGCGCCAGCAGCTCTTTCTCTGGGGCCAACGTCCTGACTTTC,CASSSFSGANVLTF
TRBJ2-1,-,12,-,TRBV9,TGTGCCAGCAGCGGACTTGACAATGAGCAGTTCTTC,CASSGLDNEQFF
TRBJ1-1,-,14,-,TRBV27,TGTGCCAGCAGTTCTAATGAGGTGAACACTGAAGCTTTCTTT,CASSSNEVNTEAFF
TRBJ2-7,-,14,TRBD1,TRBV5-4,TGTGCCAGCAGCGCCAGGACAGGGACCTACGAGCAGTACTTC,CASSARTGTYEQYF
TRBJ1-5,-,12,TRBD1,TRBV9,TGTGCCAGCGGGACAGGGGGCCAGCCCCAGCATTTT,CASGTGGQPQHF
TRBJ2-7,few,15,TRBD2,TRBV4-1,TGCGCCAGCAGCTTCGGACTAGCTAGCACCTACGAGCAGTACTTC,CASSFGLASTYEQYF
TRBJ1-1,few,14,TRBD1,TRBV6-6,TGTGCCAGCGGAAAGGGGGCATTGTACACTGAAGCTTTCTTT,CASGKGALYTEAFF
TRBJ2-6,-,21,TRBD1,TRBV5-1,TGCGCCAGCAGCCTAGCTGACAGGGAGAGGATCAAAAACTCTGGGGCCAACGTCCTGACTTTC,CASSLADRERIKNSGANVLTF
TRBJ2-5,-,14,TRBD1,TRBV4-1,TGCGCCAGCAGCCAAAACGACAGGGTCGGGGAGCAGTACTTC,CASSQNDRVGEQYF
TRBJ1-2,-,16,-,TRBV6-1,TGTGCCAGCAGTGAAGGGGGCTACAGGGATGACTATGGCTACACCTTC,CASSEGGYRDDYGYTF
TRBJ1-2,once,16,TRBD1,TRBV10-3,TGTGCCATCAGTGGATCCGGGACAGGAGCTAACTATGGCTACACCTTC,CAISGSGTGANYGYTF
TRBJ1-3,-,13,-,TRBV18,TGTGCCAGCTCACTCGGGACTGGAGACACCATATATTTT,CASSLGTGDTIYF
TRBJ1-2,-,16,TRBD1,TRBV7-8,TGTGCCAGCAGCTTAGCGTGGTCAGGGGGCGCGTGTGGCTACACCTTC,CASSLAWSGGACGYTF